This T cell receptor beta chain was identified in a study of blood T cells in healthy people across ages (dated by TCRdb to between 2015 and 2017). For the study in its entirety: In model experiments, template switching captured roughly one uniquely barcoded TCR beta cDNA molecule for every two T cells. The study measured age-related changes in TCR beta repertoire diversity using deep sequencing normalized with unique cDNA molecular identifiers. Four age groups were formed from the donors: young (average approximately 15 years), middle-aged (around 40), aged (roughly 59) and long-lived (82). Donors of different ages were randomly distributed across sequencing lanes to avoid experimental bias. Using the same blood draw, the study looked at two additional independent replicas of 1 million unique cDNA reads for two donors, one aged 18 to 30 and the other aged 80 or older.

The paper as a whole reports these results and caveats: Observed TCR beta diversity per million T cells fell roughly linearly with age, and a significant reduction was already apparent by age approximately 40. Estimates of total diversity from one million sequenced T cells were regarded as lower bounds and underestimates. Compared with the aged group, more naive CD4+ T cells, fewer expanded clones and increased TCR diversity were shown by the long-lived group, suggesting age selection. Because profiling used bulk unsorted PBMCs, naive and antigen-experienced compartments could not be compared conclusively. Donor CMV infection status was unknown, potentially confounding age-related changes in expanded clonotypes. Observed TCR beta diversity correlated strongly with the percentage of naive T cells measured by flow cytometry.

This clonotype came up a few times. It lacks a known antigen. Base qualities are not provided; no much larger clone lies one nucleotide away. Library method: 5' RACE. TCRdb shows the sequencer as Illumina HiSeq 2500. A second PCR of about 7 to 12 cycles was performed with a sample-barcoded 5' primer and a J-beta primer mix. Each TCR beta cDNA molecule received a unique molecular identifier from a template-switch 5' adaptor carrying 12 random nucleotides. Each sample yielded at least 2.5 million CDR3-containing paired-end reads. First-strand cDNA synthesis was performed from all RNA using the Mint cDNA synthesis kit, with priming by a TRBC-specific oligonucleotide. Following uracil-DNA glycosylase treatment, all cDNA underwent a first 18-cycle PCR with the universal primers M1SS and BC2_uni_R. The published analysis was carried out like this. Normalization of each sample was performed by random selection of 1 million high-quality reads, each carrying a distinct molecular identifier. Instead of being binned into consensus sequences, reads with shared molecular identifiers were discarded. MiTCR, run with a Q25 quality threshold and the strictest error-elimination algorithm, handled CDR3 identification, clonotype clustering and error correction. Lower-bound total TCR beta diversity was estimated with a nonparametric unseen species model using Euler transformation. TCRdb reprocessing: public reads trimmed at Q25 with fastp, clones called with MiXCR, in-frame beta chains kept. Each entry is one CDR3 protein sequence, shown with its most common DNA and genes. The V and J calls, along with clone size, are taken from TCRdb and not from the paper's own processing. This sample gives about 640,000 distinct CDR3 sequences in total; around 54% of them show up just once. Together, the top ten hold more than 35% of the sample.

Germline trimming amounts to 5 bases on V and 1 base on J, with 11 as the count of junction bases outside the gene matches. The CDR3 numbers 15 residues from cysteine through phenylalanine. Only the CDR3 portion is preserved as DNA: 45 bases, with reading frame beginning at the first base. The CDR1 and CDR2 encoded by the germline V gene (reference sequence) are DFQATT and SNEGSKA. The roughly 39 donors, aged about 6 to 95 years, were systemically healthy Caucasian individuals from Russia. Around 9.7 milliliters of peripheral blood were collected from each donor into EDTA-treated Vacutainer tubes. Ficoll-Paque density-gradient centrifugation was used to isolate PBMCs, with at least 6 million obtained per sample. Trizol reagent was used to extract total RNA from PBMCs, with at least 5.5 micrograms per sample. The percentages of naive CD45RAhigh/CD27high T cells were determined by flow cytometry on a PBMC aliquot from every donor.

This clonotype was sampled from a man aged 55 to 70 in good health. The source material was blood. The chain joins TRBV20-1 to TRBJ2-7, with TRBD1 identical over 7 junction bases. The CDR3 protein: CSAAYRGGGSYEQYF. The nucleotides are TGCAGTGCTGCTTACAGGGGCGGCGGTTCCTACGAGCAGTACTTC.